One T cell receptor beta chain is described in this entry. The antigen is undetermined. The CDR3 is 12 amino acids. In germline, CDR1 is SGHTA, CDR2 FQGNSA. V was trimmed by 7 bases and J by 7 bases, leaving 11 bases between them. The sample originates from a study of post-analysis software for immune sequencing data. General study points: Diversity measured as normalized Chao1 was significantly lower in multiple sclerosis patients than in controls. Samples sharing a preparation batch grouped tightly together when assessed by F measure. Five TRBV segments occurring more often in patients than controls included TRBV5-6, TRBV5-1 and TRBV20-1.

Prepared TCR beta cDNA libraries contained unique molecular identifiers. T cells numbering 1 to 10 million yielded 450,000 to 500,000 cDNA molecules. TCRdb passed the PCR reads through MiXCR, listing each CDR3 protein once. The table records about 540,000 distinct CDR3 sequences, 30% to 40% of them present only once. Material: blood. The receptor was isolated from a girl under 18 with multiple sclerosis. This chain connects TRBV7-2 to TRBJ2-1; possibly TRBD2 for D (5 bases). This CDR3 is CASKQLENEQFF. The CDR3 DNA is TGTGCCAGCAAGCAACTAGAAAATGAGCAGTTCTTC.